This TCR beta chain is from a study of shared clonotypes between healthy human individuals. General study findings and limits: The generation probabilities recorded for non-shared clonotypes fell below those of clonotypes shared by all four donors. Clonotypes that were shared across a handful of donors made up around 5% of naive CD4 clonotypes.

With regard to this clone: Antigen unknown.

The V and J ends lost 3 bases and 0 bases respectively, with 15 bases between them. The germline V gene has CDR1 SQVTM and CDR2 ANQGSEA. The CDR3 has 16 amino acids. The assay was immunoSEQ multiplex PCR, and TCRdb's table has in-frame clones only and misses some. The sample has around 700,000 clones; 55% to 85% are singletons. Donors were healthy HIV-negative adults without recently reported acute infections or vaccinations. Every donor, a Caucasian adult, lived in Nashville, Tennessee. This sequence originates from a woman aged 25 to 39 in good health. The chain is built from TRBV29-1 and TRBJ1-3; D gene ambiguous. The sequenced sample consisted of memory CD4+ T cells sorted from blood. Specified subset: CD45RA-negative fraction. The CDR3 loop is CSVDGVRNSSGNTIYF. The CDR3 DNA follows: TGCAGCGTTGATGGGGTCAGGAACTCCTCTGGAAACACCATATATTTT.